Listed here are 27 T cell receptor beta chains from one sample, sequenced in a study of CD8 T cells in ankylosing spondylitis. General study results and limits: Ankylosing spondylitis blood appeared to carry a characteristic TCR beta motif of roughly eight highly homologous variants.

TCRdb reanalysed the 5' RACE reads using MiXCR and keeps one entry per CDR3 protein. The sample comprises 400,000 to 450,000 distinct CDR3 sequences, roughly 18% of which are singletons, and over 1% rests with the top ten. These receptors are not linked to any known antigen. Sample: blood, either unsorted or a sorted T cell fraction (not recorded which). These TCRs come from a male donor with ankylosing spondylitis.

This clonotype was seen once. The chain combines TRBV29-1 with TRBJ1-4; 8 bases are shared with TRBD1. Per germline, CDR1 SQVTM and CDR2 ANQGSEA. The CDR3 length is 14 residues. Trimming at V came to 6 bases and at J to 0 bases, leaving 3 bases not matched to a gene. CDR3 region: CSVSTGATNEKLFF. CDR3 DNA: TGCAGCGTCTCGACAGGGGCAACTAATGAAAAACTGTTTTTT.

This chain uses TRBV18 with TRBJ2-7; tentatively, D is TRBD1 or TRBD2 (5 bases each). Germline CDR1 reads KGHSH; CDR2 reads LQKENI. The CDR3 totals 14 residues. Trimming shortened V by 8 bases and J by 4 bases, and 18 bases separated the two germline ends. In DNA form, the CDR3 reads TGTGCCAGCAGCCCAGCCGGGACGGGGTACGAGCAGTACTTC. It specifies CASSPAGTGYEQYF. The full variable domain, rest sourced from reference TRBV18 and TRBJ2-7, is NAGVMQNPRHLVRRRGQEARLRCSPMKGHSHVYWYRQLPEEGLKFMVYLQKENIIDESGMPKERFSAEFPKEGPSILRIQQVVRGDSAAYFCASSPAGTGYEQYFGPGTRLTVT.

The chain recombines TRBV14 with TRBJ2-7; no clear D gene. V was cut by 0 bases and J by 1 base, with 7 bases left in between. CDR3 size: 14 residues. Germline-derived CDR1 and CDR2 are SGHDN and FVKESK. The CDR3 region is CASSQELRSYEQYF. CDR3 DNA: TGTGCCAGCAGCCAAGAACTGAGATCCTACGAGCAGTACTTC.

Only a few counts were recorded for this clonotype. The gene calls are TRBV6-5 and TRBJ1-2, with TRBD1 identical over 8 bases. CDR3 length equals 14 residues. V trimming: 2 bases; J trimming: 6 bases; junction bases outside the gene matches: 5. Per the germline V gene, CDR1 is MNHEY and CDR2 is SVGAGI. The CDR3 DNA reads TGTGCCAGCAGTTACACCCGGACAGGGCATGGCTACACCTTC. Encoded protein: CASSYTRTGHGYTF.

This clonotype appeared many times. This rearrangement joins TRBV3-1 to TRBJ2-1, with a possible D match to TRBD2 (5 bases). V shed 3 bases and J shed 7 bases, with 13 bases lying between them. Germline V lookup: CDR1 LGHDT, CDR2 YNNKEL (reference sequence). CDR3 size: 14 residues. The CDR3 loop is CASSHYGRENEQFF. For the CDR3, the DNA is TGTGCCAGCAGCCATTACGGACGGGAAAATGAGCAGTTCTTC.

The J gene is TRBJ2-5, the V gene TRBV5-1; 8 bases fit TRBD2. The germline CDR1 and CDR2 sequences are SGHRS and YFSETQ. J lost 5 bases, V lost 3 bases, and 6 bases had no gene match. The CDR3 is 14 residues long. Written as DNA, the CDR3 is TGCGCCAGCAGCTATAGCGGGACGGGGGAGACCCAGTACTTC. Encoded protein: CASSYSGTGETQYF.

This chain connects TRBV15 to TRBJ2-3; tentatively, D is TRBD2 (6 bases). Germline V gives CDR1 LNHNV, CDR2 YYDKDF (reference sequence). This CDR3 comprises 16 residues. The V end lost 1 base, the J end lost 3 bases, and 14 bases lay between the germline ends. The CDR3 loop reads CATSRGGRGSTDTQYF. The CDR3 bases are TGTGCCACCAGCAGAGGGGGACGGGGGTCGACAGATACGCAGTATTTT. Looking up the rest from reference TRBV15 and TRBJ2-3 gives the full variable domain: DAMVIQNPRYQVTQFGKPVTLSCSQTLNHNVMYWYQQKSSQAPKLLFHYYDKDFNNEADTPDNFQSRRPNTSFCFLDIRSPGLGDTAMYLCATSRGGRGSTDTQYFGPGTRLTVL.

This clonotype was counted a few times. V is TRBV30 and J is TRBJ2-3; no reliable D call. The CDR3 loop spans 11 amino acids. V lost 0 bases and J lost 6, with 4 bases in between. The V gene's germline CDR1 is GTSNPN and CDR2 SVGIG (reference sequence). As DNA, the CDR3 is TGTGCCTGGAGTGTAAAGGATACGCAGTATTTT. As protein: CAWSVKDTQYF.

There are a few counts of this clonotype. The chain carries TRBV6-1 and TRBJ2-1; D gene unclear. The CDR3 contains 15 residues. Trimming pared 10 bases from V and 2 bases from J, leaving 18 bases between. Germline V gene data show CDR1 as MNHNS and CDR2 as SASEGT. The CDR3 DNA reads as TGTGCCACAAACCTAGGGCAGGCAACCTACAATGAGCAGTTCTTC. It yields the protein CATNLGQATYNEQFF.

The gene calls are TRBV3-1 and TRBJ2-1, with 13 bases matching TRBD2. Germline trimming cut 1 base from V and 7 bases from J; bases unmatched to any gene: 4. Germline CDR1 is LGHDT and CDR2 is YNNKEL (reference sequence). The CDR3 consists of 16 residues. CDR3 nucleotides: TGTGCCAGCAGCCAAGGACTAGCGGGGGGAATGAATGAGCAGTTCTTC. Protein sequence: CASSQGLAGGMNEQFF.

This clonotype was counted a few times. The chain carries TRBV28 and TRBJ2-6; D tentatively reads TRBD1 or TRBD2 (5 bases each). V was clipped by 7 bases and J by 0 bases, with 13 bases between them. Germline V gene sequence: CDR1 MDHEN, CDR2 SYDVKM. The CDR3 length is 16 residues. CDR3 residues: CASTPRDLSGANVLTF. For the CDR3, the DNA is TGTGCCAGCACCCCTAGGGACCTCTCTGGGGCCAACGTCCTGACTTTC.

There are a few counts of this clonotype. This rearrangement joins TRBV6-1 to TRBJ1-6, with 9 positions matching TRBD1. Trimming removed 8 bases from V and 9 bases from J; junction bases left unmatched: 11. Germline lookup yields CDR1 MNHNS and CDR2 SASEGT. The CDR3 contains 15 residues. CDR3: CASLAPDRGSSPLHF. In nucleotides, the CDR3 is TGTGCCAGCCTCGCCCCCGACAGGGGGTCTTCACCCCTCCACTTT.

This clonotype was counted many times. The chain couples TRBV10-3 to TRBJ2-7, with 12 bases that match TRBD2. The germline V gene has CDR1 ENHRY and CDR2 SYGVKD. There are 16 residues in the CDR3. J gave up 3 bases and V 2 bases, and 5 bases lay outside the gene matches. The CDR3 coding sequence is TGTGCCATCAGTGAGGGGCTAGCGGGAGGGAACTACGAGCAGTACTTC. It translates to CAISEGLAGGNYEQYF.

In its sample, this clonotype was seen a few times. The chain has TRBV24-1 and TRBJ2-1, with 11 bases that match TRBD1. Germline CDR1 reads KGHDR; CDR2 reads SFDVKD. The CDR3 spans 12 residues. V trimming: 9 bases; J trimming: 9 bases; junction bases outside the gene matches: 3. CDR3 protein: CATGTGGPEQFF. CDR3 nucleotide sequence: TGTGCCACCGGGACAGGGGGGCCTGAGCAGTTCTTC.

This clonotype was seen only once. The chain combines TRBV30 with TRBJ1-1; D unresolved. Trimming took 2 bases from V and 1 from J, leaving 8 bases between them. Germline values: CDR1 GTSNPN, CDR2 SVGIG (reference sequence). The length of the CDR3 is 13 residues. The CDR3 DNA is TGTGCCTGGAGTCTGTCGGGGAACACTGAAGCTTTCTTT. Translation gives CAWSLSGNTEAFF.

The rearrangement joins TRBV20-1 to TRBJ2-7, with 8 bases matching TRBD2. The trim removed 4 bases at V and 3 bases at J, leaving 17 bases unmatched. Germline V gives CDR1 DFQATT, CDR2 SNEGSKA (reference sequence). The CDR3 is 17 residues long. CDR3 DNA sequence: TGCAGTGCTACCCCCGCCGCCGGGACTAGGGCAAACTACGAGCAGTACTTC. Its protein product is CSATPAAGTRANYEQYF.

The CDR3 DNA sequence: TGTGCCAGCTTGTTAGCGGGGGTGGAGACCCAGTACTTC. Amino acid sequence: CASLLAGVETQYF. The rearrangement uses TRBV7-9 and TRBJ2-5; 9 bases fit TRBD2. The CDR3 spans 13 residues. V was pared by 8 bases and J by 5 bases, with 6 bases of the junction left unmatched. Germline V gene data show CDR1 as SEHNR and CDR2 as FQNEAQ (reference sequence).

The V call is TRBV18, the J call TRBJ1-1; maybe TRBD1 (6 bases). V was clipped by 1 base and J by 7 bases, with 16 bases between them. In germline, CDR1 is KGHSH, CDR2 LQKENI. CDR3 length equals 15 residues. DNA for the CDR3: TGTGCCAGCTCACCACTGGACAGTATTGCACGTGAAGCTTTCTTT. As protein: CASSPLDSIAREAFF.

The chain uses TRBV9 and TRBJ2-4; 7 positions agree with TRBD2. The V gene end was trimmed by 0 bases and the J gene end by 1 base; junction bases not matched to a gene: 4. There are 16 residues in the CDR3. Germline V gene data show CDR1 as SGDLS and CDR2 as YYNGEE. CDR3 region: CASSVGVGGAKNIQYF. CDR3 DNA: TGTGCCAGCAGCGTAGGGGTGGGAGGGGCCAAAAACATTCAGTACTTC.

The chain couples TRBV7-2 to TRBJ1-3, with D unresolved. CDR3 length: 15 residues. The V end was cut by 5 bases, the J end by 1 base, with 12 bases between. From germline, CDR1 is SGHTA and CDR2 FQGNSA. DNA for the CDR3: TGTGCCAGCAGCCCAAGCGGGGTTTCTGGAAACACCATATATTTT. Its translation: CASSPSGVSGNTIYF.

The CDR3 DNA reads as TGTGCCACCAGCAGATCCAGACAGGGACCCTCCTACAATGAGCAGTTCTTC. Its protein is CATSRSRQGPSYNEQFF. The rearrangement uses TRBV15 and TRBJ2-1; 7 bases align to TRBD1. The germline V gene encodes CDR1 LNHNV and CDR2 YYDKDF (reference sequence). Trimming at V came to 2 bases and at J to 0 bases, leaving 7 bases not matched to a gene. The CDR3 contains 17 residues. Complete variable domain (other parts from reference TRBV15 and TRBJ2-1): DAMVIQNPRYQVTQFGKPVTLSCSQTLNHNVMYWYQQKSSQAPKLLFHYYDKDFNNEADTPDNFQSRRPNTSFCFLDIRSPGLGDTAMYLCATSRSRQGPSYNEQFFGPGTRLTVL.

This clonotype has only a few counts. The chain couples TRBV5-1 to TRBJ1-1; TRBD1 matches 10 bases. The V gene end was trimmed by 6 bases and the J gene end by 4 bases; junction bases not matched to a gene: 9. From germline, CDR1 is SGHRS and CDR2 YFSETQ. This CDR3 has 15 amino acids. The CDR3 sequence: CASNRDRGSGTEAFF. The CDR3 DNA reads as TGCGCCAGCAACCGGGACAGGGGTTCGGGCACTGAAGCTTTCTTT.

V and J are TRBV12-3 or TRBV12-4 and TRBJ2-7; 12 bases line up with TRBD2. This CDR3 has 14 residues. The J segment lost 7 bases and the V segment lost 6 bases, leaving 7 bases of the junction unmatched. The CDR3 loop reads CASSPTSGSVEQYF. DNA of the CDR3: TGTGCCAGCAGCCCGACTAGCGGGAGTGTTGAGCAGTACTTC.

This chain joins TRBV6-1 and TRBJ2-7; D gene ambiguous. Looked up from germline, CDR1 is MNHNS and CDR2 is SASEGT. The V end lost 6 bases, the J end lost 4 bases, and 19 bases lay between the germline ends. CDR3 length: 15 residues. The DNA of the CDR3 is TGTGCCAGCAGGCCTGCAGGCACAAGGAAATACGAGCAGTACTTC. Protein: CASRPAGTRKYEQYF.

The J gene is TRBJ1-3, the V gene TRBV7-2; no firm D call. CDR3 length: 13 residues. Germline CDR1 reads SGHTA; CDR2 reads FQGNSA. The V end was cut by 1 base, the J end by 8 bases, with 9 bases between. DNA for the CDR3: TGTGCCAGCAGCTTAGGGCTCGAAGACACCATATATTTT. It translates to CASSLGLEDTIYF. Looking up the rest from reference TRBV7-2 and TRBJ1-3 gives the full variable domain: GAGVSQSPSNKVTEKGKDVELRCDPISGHTALYWYRQSLGQGLEFLIYFQGNSAPDKSGLPSDRFSAERTGGSVSTLTIQRTQQEDSAVYLCASSLGLEDTIYFGEGSWLTVV.

This clonotype has only a few counts. The rearrangement joins TRBV6-2 or TRBV6-3 to TRBJ2-1, with 9 bases fitting TRBD2. Germline V gene sequence: CDR1 MNHEY, CDR2 SVGEGT. CDR3 length equals 16 residues. V lost 4 bases and J lost 4; bases outside the gene matches: 8. In DNA, the CDR3 is TGTGCCAGCAGTTCTCCGTCTGCGGGAGGGTACAATGAGCAGTTCTTC. Its translation is CASSSPSAGGYNEQFF.

This clonotype was seen a handful of times. V is TRBV4-1 and J is TRBJ2-2; 9 bases are a match to TRBD1. Germline CDR1 reads MGHRA; CDR2 reads YSYEKL. The CDR3 extends over 16 amino acids. With V trimmed by 3 bases and J by 5 bases, 7 bases remained unmatched. CDR3 amino acids: CASSHAGTGNTGELFF. Written as DNA, the CDR3 is TGCGCCAGCAGCCACGCCGGGACAGGGAATACCGGGGAGCTGTTTTTT.